This T cell receptor beta chain came from a study of T cell responses to AZD1222 COVID-19 vaccine. Profiling relied on immunoSEQ multiplex PCR, and the TCRdb table lists in-frame clones only, not all of them. The profile shows around 120,000 clones, roughly 87% of them singletons. Study-wide findings and caveats: None of the repertoires were sampled until the peak T cell response had passed. Just a handful of AZD1222 recipients were seropositive at baseline. Across spike, vaccine-associated CD4 TCRs were found, dominant at 160-218 and 743-854.

Germline lookup yields CDR1 LNHDA and CDR2 SQIVND (reference sequence). The CDR3 totals 13 residues. With regard to this clone: Its antigen is not identified. Its ends do not fully match the called genes, so a read error is possible.

The source was peripheral blood, collected on day 0 of AZD1222 vaccination. The sequence was collected from an adult in good health. This chain links TRBV19 with TRBJ1-5, with D perhaps matching TRBD1 (5 bases). CDR3 bases: TGTGCCAGTAGAATAGGGGTGGTACAGCCCCAGCATTTT. It encodes CASRIGVVQPQHF.